This TCR beta chain was obtained from a study of T cells after yellow fever vaccination. Between the trimmed V and J ends, which lost 11 bases and 2 bases, there was a span of 16 bases. The CDR3 is 14 amino acids. Germline V gene lookup returns CDR1 ENHRY and CDR2 SYGVKD. One entry per CDR3 protein results from TCRdb running MiXCR on the 5' RACE reads. This sample has about 53,000 distinct CDR3 sequences, with 5% to 6.5% found just once. The sample holds many counts of this clonotype. J is TRBJ2-1 and V is TRBV10-3; D is undetermined. The sequence came from a young man who received the YFV17D yellow fever vaccine. Sequenced here: PBMCs, either bulk or a sorted T-cell subset (CD4+, CD8+, memory, or dextramer-sorted; not recorded which), sampled on the day of the yellow fever booster vaccination. The CDR3 DNA reads as TGTGCCGCGAGTGGCGTCCCAACCTACAATGAGCAGTTCTTC. Protein: CAASGVPTYNEQFF.